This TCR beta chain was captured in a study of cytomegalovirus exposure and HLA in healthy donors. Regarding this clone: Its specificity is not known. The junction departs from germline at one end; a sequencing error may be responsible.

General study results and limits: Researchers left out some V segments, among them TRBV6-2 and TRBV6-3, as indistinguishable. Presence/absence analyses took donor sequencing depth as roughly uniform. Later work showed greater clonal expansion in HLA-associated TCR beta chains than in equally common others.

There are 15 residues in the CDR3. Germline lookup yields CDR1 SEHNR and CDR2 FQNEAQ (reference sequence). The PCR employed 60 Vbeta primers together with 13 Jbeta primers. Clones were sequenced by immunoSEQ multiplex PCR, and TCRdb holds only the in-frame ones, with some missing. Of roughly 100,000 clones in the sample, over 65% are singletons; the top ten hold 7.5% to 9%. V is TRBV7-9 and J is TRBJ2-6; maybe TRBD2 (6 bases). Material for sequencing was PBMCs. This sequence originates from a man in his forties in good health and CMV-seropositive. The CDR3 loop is CASSLGDSGANGLTF. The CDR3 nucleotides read TGTGCCAGCAGCTTAGGGGACTCTGGGGCCAACGGCCTGACTTTC.